The 21 T cell receptor beta chains below were found in one sample sequenced in a study of T-cell memory formation after mild COVID-19. In TCRdb, the 5' RACE reads were re-called with MiXCR into one record per CDR3 protein. The data show about 430,000 distinct CDR3 sequences, around 17% seen once. Sequencing input: PBMCs or a T cell subset sorted from them (not recorded which). These receptors were taken from a young man who had mild COVID-19 (a few samples of this study predate the infection). Cell type and time point are not known.

This chain links TRBV29-1 with TRBJ2-5; 8 nucleotides line up with TRBD2. The trim removed 7 bases at V and 4 bases at J, leaving 8 bases unmatched. CDR3 size: 13 residues. CDR1 and CDR2 from the germline V gene are SQVTM and ANQGSEA. The CDR3 nucleotides read TGCAGCGCAGCCGGGACTAGTTTAGAGACCCAGTACTTC. Its protein is CSAAGTSLETQYF.

This clonotype was observed at least ten times. The genes are TRBV27 and TRBJ1-6; TRBD1 matches 10 bases. The J segment lost 7 bases and the V segment lost 2 bases, leaving 5 bases of the junction unmatched. Germline-derived CDR1 and CDR2 are MNHEY and SMNVEV (reference sequence). CDR3 size: 16 residues. The CDR3 protein is CASSLDPDRGNSPLHF. The CDR3 DNA is TGTGCCAGCAGTTTAGACCCGGACAGGGGGAATTCACCCCTCCACTTT.

This clonotype appeared many times. The chain employs TRBV29-1 and TRBJ2-5; TRBD1 might be the D (5 bases). The CDR3 is made up of 11 amino acids. Trimming left V 7 bases short and J 4 bases short, with 10 bases between. Germline V lookup: CDR1 SQVTM, CDR2 ANQGSEA. CDR3 nucleotide sequence: TGCAGCGCTTCTAGGGGAGAGACCCAGTACTTC. Translation gives CSASRGETQYF. The full variable domain, rest sourced from reference TRBV29-1 and TRBJ2-5, is SAVISQKPSRDICQRGTSLTIQCQVDSQVTMMFWYRQQPGQSLTLIATANQGSEATYESGFVIDKFPISRPNLTFSTLTVSNMSPEDSSIYLCSASRGETQYFGPGTRLLVL.

Only a few counts were recorded for this clonotype. The CDR3 nucleotides read TGTGCCAGCTCACCCCTAGCGGGGGGGACCGAAGAGACCCAGTACTTC. Its protein product is CASSPLAGGTEETQYF. The chain uses TRBV18 and TRBJ2-5, with TRBD2 matching 12 bases. CDR1 and CDR2 (germline): KGHSH, LQKENI. Germline trimming cut 3 bases from V and 3 bases from J; bases unmatched to any gene: 5. This CDR3 is built from 16 residues. Full variable domain (remainder filled in from reference TRBV18 and TRBJ2-5): NAGVMQNPRHLVRRRGQEARLRCSPMKGHSHVYWYRQLPEEGLKFMVYLQKENIIDESGMPKERFSAEFPKEGPSILRIQQVVRGDSAAYFCASSPLAGGTEETQYFGPGTRLLVL.

This clonotype was detected ten times or more. The chain links TRBV5-1 to TRBJ2-7, with 7 bases fitting TRBD2. In germline, CDR1 is SGHRS, CDR2 YFSETQ. V was clipped by 4 bases and J by 6 bases; unmatched bases: 7. The CDR3 covers 13 residues. The CDR3 here is CASSVGLHSEQYF. Here the CDR3 DNA reads TGCGCCAGCAGCGTGGGACTACACTCCGAGCAGTACTTC.

This clonotype came up a few times. The V and J genes are TRBV12-3 or TRBV12-4 and TRBJ1-2; 9 bases are a match to TRBD1. V shed 6 bases and J 7 bases; nucleotides not matched to a gene: 9. The CDR3 has 14 amino acids. Here the CDR3 DNA reads TGTGCCAGCAGACACGGACAGGGGATCGCTGGCTACACCTTC. Amino acid sequence: CASRHGQGIAGYTF.

The chain couples TRBV24-1 to TRBJ2-5, with D hard to call. This CDR3 has 15 amino acids. The V end was cut by 4 bases, the J end by 2 bases, with 13 bases between. Per the germline V gene, CDR1 is KGHDR and CDR2 is SFDVKD. CDR3 coding DNA: TGTGCCACCAGTGACTCCGGACGGATACAAGAGACCCAGTACTTC. Translated: CATSDSGRIQETQYF.

This clonotype was seen a few times. The CDR3 loop reads CASSETRAGYEQYV. The CDR3 bases are TGTGCCAGCAGTGAAACCCGCGCGGGCTACGAGCAGTACGTC. This sequence joins TRBV6-1 and TRBJ2-7, with D possibly TRBD2 on 5 matching bases. Trimming took off 2 bases at V and 3 bases at J, with 11 bases between the two ends. There are 14 residues in the CDR3. Looked up from germline, CDR1 is MNHNS and CDR2 is SASEGT.

The genes are TRBV29-1 and TRBJ1-2, with D tentatively TRBD1 (5 bases). There are 15 residues in the CDR3. Trimming shortened V by 4 bases and J by 4 bases, and 19 bases separated the two germline ends. Germline assignment: CDR1 SQVTM and CDR2 ANQGSEA. CDR3 sequence reads: CSVGLKGVTVYGYTF. For the CDR3, the DNA is TGCAGCGTTGGCCTCAAAGGTGTGACAGTCTATGGCTACACCTTC.

V gene TRBV20-1 combines with J gene TRBJ2-3; D gene unclear. Trimming left V 0 bases short and J 6 bases short, with 16 bases between. Germline V gene lookup returns CDR1 DFQATT and CDR2 SNEGSKA (reference sequence). The CDR3 length is 15 residues. The DNA of the CDR3 is TGCAGTGCTAGAGATCTAGGCCATGATCTTGATACGCAGTATTTT. It is translated as CSARDLGHDLDTQYF.

This sequence joins TRBV20-1 and TRBJ1-1; unclear D gene. V dropped 5 bases and J dropped 8 bases, with 18 bases sitting between them. This CDR3 contains 13 residues. Germline CDR1 reads DFQATT; CDR2 reads SNEGSKA (reference sequence). In nucleotides, the CDR3 is TGCAGTGCTGCAGGACGGAGCTCAGCCGAAGCTTTCTTT. Protein: CSAAGRSSAEAFF.

The genes are TRBV6-5 and TRBJ2-7, with 7 bases aligning to TRBD2. The CDR3 runs to 14 residues. V lost 6 bases, J lost 2 bases, and 7 bases stayed unmatched. The germline gives CDR1 MNHEY, CDR2 SVGAGI. The chain's CDR3 is CASRRSGWAYEQYF. CDR3 DNA: TGTGCCAGCAGGCGTAGCGGGTGGGCCTACGAGCAGTACTTC.

This clonotype showed up just a few times. The J gene is TRBJ1-1, the V gene TRBV7-3; D not certain. Trimming pared 4 bases from V and 2 bases from J, leaving 8 bases between. There are 13 residues in the CDR3. Germline loops: CDR1 SGHTA, CDR2 FQGTGA. CDR3 protein: CASSSTYNTEAFF. The CDR3 nucleotides are TGTGCCAGCAGCTCTACCTATAACACTGAAGCTTTCTTT.

This clonotype was counted a few times. The chain links TRBV4-1 to TRBJ1-2; D gene uncertain. The germline V gene has CDR1 MGHRA and CDR2 YSYEKL. The CDR3 consists of 14 residues. V lost 1 base, J lost 0 bases, and 6 bases lay in between. In DNA form, the CDR3 reads TGCGCCAGCAGCCAAGGACTGGCTAACTATGGCTACACCTTC. It encodes CASSQGLANYGYTF.

A few counts support this clonotype. The V call is TRBV7-2, the J call TRBJ1-1; TRBD1 matches at 10 bases. Looked up from germline, CDR1 is SGHTA and CDR2 is FQGNSA. This CDR3 has 15 amino acids. V lost 5 bases to trimming and J lost 3 bases; unmatched junction nucleotides: 6. CDR3 sequence (DNA): TGTGCCAGCAGCATCGCCGGGACAGGGGACACTGAAGCTTTCTTT. Protein sequence: CASSIAGTGDTEAFF. Combining the CDR3 with reference TRBV7-2 and TRBJ1-1 gives the whole variable domain GAGVSQSPSNKVTEKGKDVELRCDPISGHTALYWYRQSLGQGLEFLIYFQGNSAPDKSGLPSDRFSAERTGGSVSTLTIQRTQQEDSAVYLCASSIAGTGDTEAFFGQGTRLTVV.

This sequence joins TRBV4-1 and TRBJ2-7; D may be TRBD1 (5 bases). Deletions cut 1 base from V and 2 bases from J, with 9 bases between. This CDR3 has 14 amino acids. Germline values: CDR1 MGHRA, CDR2 YSYEKL. CDR3 coding DNA: TGCGCCAGCAGCCAAGGCCCAGGGACCTACGAGCAGTACGTC. Its translation is CASSQGPGTYEQYV.

This clonotype has just a few counts. The chain couples TRBV7-9 to TRBJ1-6; a possible D gene is TRBD1 (5 bases). Trimming left V 3 bases short and J 5 bases short, with 8 bases between. The length of the CDR3 is 14 residues. Germline CDR1 and CDR2: SEHNR and FQNEAQ (reference sequence). The CDR3 spells CASSFGADNSPLHF. The CDR3 DNA sequence: TGTGCCAGCAGCTTTGGGGCAGATAATTCACCCCTCCACTTT.

The V gene is TRBV7-2, the J gene TRBJ2-3; 11 bases align to TRBD2. The germline CDR1 and CDR2 sequences are SGHTA and FQGNSA. The CDR3 is made up of 16 amino acids. The junction had 11 bases not matched to a gene; V was cut back by 5 bases and J by 7 bases. CDR3 in DNA: TGTGCCAGCAGCACCTCTAGCGGGGGGCACACCTATACGCAGTATTTT. Its protein is CASSTSSGGHTYTQYF.

This clonotype was seen a few times. The rearrangement joins TRBV12-3 or TRBV12-4 to TRBJ2-7; weak D call: TRBD2 (6 bases). The CDR3 has 17 amino acids. With 5 bases removed from V and 3 bases from J, the gap between germline ends came to 23 bases. CDR3: CASSAGSGTVWIYEQYF. Written as DNA, the CDR3 is TGTGCCAGCAGTGCCGGTTCTGGGACTGTGTGGATCTACGAGCAGTACTTC.

The chain has TRBV5-4 and TRBJ1-5; D gene unclear. The CDR3 has 13 residues. With 1 base removed from V and 7 bases from J, the gap between germline ends came to 9 bases. CDR1 and CDR2 from the germline V gene are SGHNT and YYREEE (reference sequence). The CDR3 coding sequence is TGTGCCAGCAGCTTGTCCCCTGGGCAGCCCCAGCATTTT. This codes for CASSLSPGQPQHF.

The chain has TRBV7-9 and TRBJ1-4, with D tentatively TRBD1 (5 bases). The germline gives CDR1 SEHNR, CDR2 FQNEAQ (reference sequence). V dropped 2 bases and J dropped 8 bases, with 12 bases sitting between them. This CDR3 has 14 amino acids. As DNA, the CDR3 is TGTGCCAGCAGCTTAATCGGGGGTGTGGAAAAACTGTTTTTT. This codes for CASSLIGGVEKLFF.